These T cell receptor beta chains were read from a single sample in a study of PD-1 blockade in mismatch repair-deficient tumors. TCRdb keeps only in-frame clones here, not all; method: immunoSEQ multiplex PCR. The table records tens of thousands of clones, around 73% of them present only once. The source material was peripheral blood, sampled 2 weeks after starting pembrolizumab. These receptors all come from an adult with mismatch repair-deficient cancer. Each CDR3 is given with its conserved first and last residue. Fields, in order: clone size, J gene, D gene, V gene, CDR3 DNA, CDR3 protein. A D gene is named only where the DNA matches it firmly. Clone size, where shown, is once, few, many, or a class for clones that have expanded.

abundance: NA
j_gene: TRBJ2-1
d_gene: NA
v_gene: TRBV7-6
CDR3nt: TGTGCCAGCAGCTTAGGCGGGACCTACAATGAGCAGTTCTTC
CDR3aa: CASSLGGTYNEQFF

abundance: many
j_gene: TRBJ1-2
d_gene: NA
v_gene: TRBV7-3
CDR3nt: TGTGCCAGCAGTAATGGTTATGGCTACACCTTC
CDR3aa: CASSNGYGYTF

abundance: NA
j_gene: TRBJ1-4
d_gene: NA
v_gene: TRBV18
CDR3nt: TGTGCCAGCATGCACTTCGAGACAAATGAAAAACTGTTTTTT
CDR3aa: CASMHFETNEKLFF

abundance: NA
j_gene: TRBJ1-4
d_gene: NA
v_gene: TRBV9
CDR3nt: TGTGCCAGCAGCGAGAGGAGAGGGACTAATGAAAAACTGTTTTTT
CDR3aa: CASSERRGTNEKLFF

abundance: NA
j_gene: TRBJ1-1
d_gene: TRBD1
v_gene: TRBV14
CDR3nt: TGTGCCAGCAGCCTTTACCCTAGACAGGGATATATGATGGACACTGAAGCTTTCTTT
CDR3aa: CASSLYPRQGYMMDTEAFF

abundance: NA
j_gene: TRBJ2-7
d_gene: NA
v_gene: TRBV19
CDR3nt: TGTGCCAGTAGTGGCCGGGACCTGACCTACGAGCAGTACTTC
CDR3aa: CASSGRDLTYEQYF

abundance: NA
j_gene: TRBJ2-1
d_gene: TRBD2
v_gene: TRBV27
CDR3nt: TGTGCCAGCGGAATGCTAGCGGGAGTGCGGGATGAGCAGTTCTTC
CDR3aa: CASGMLAGVRDEQFF

abundance: NA
j_gene: TRBJ2-5
d_gene: NA
v_gene: TRBV7-2
CDR3nt: TGTGCCAGCAGCCCGGGTGAGGAGACCCAGTACTTC
CDR3aa: CASSPGEETQYF

abundance: NA
j_gene: TRBJ2-2
d_gene: NA
v_gene: TRBV25-1
CDR3nt: TGTGCCAGCAGTGAGGACTGGGGTGACACCGGGGAGCTGTTTTTT
CDR3aa: CASSEDWGDTGELFF

abundance: NA
j_gene: TRBJ2-3
d_gene: TRBD2
v_gene: TRBV5-1
CDR3nt: TGCGCCAGCAGCCTAGCGGGAGTTATGACAGATACGCAGTATTTT
CDR3aa: CASSLAGVMTDTQYF

abundance: NA
j_gene: TRBJ2-1
d_gene: NA
v_gene: TRBV9
CDR3nt: TGTGCCAGCAGCGGGCAGGGGGGTGACTACAATGAGCAGTTCTTC
CDR3aa: CASSGQGGDYNEQFF

abundance: once
j_gene: TRBJ1-4
d_gene: NA
v_gene: TRBV4-3
CDR3nt: TGCGCCAGCAGCGCCGAGGAGGTAGGAGAAAAACTGTTTTTT
CDR3aa: CASSAEEVGEKLFF

abundance: NA
j_gene: TRBJ2-7
d_gene: NA
v_gene: TRBV4-3
CDR3nt: TGCGCCAGCAGCCAAGCAAGGCAGGGTGGGTACGAGCAGTACTTC
CDR3aa: CASSQARQGGYEQYF

abundance: NA
j_gene: TRBJ1-1
d_gene: NA
v_gene: TRBV6-6
CDR3nt: TGTGCCAGCAGTCCGGGACGATTCCGACCTGAAGCTTTCTTT
CDR3aa: CASSPGRFRPEAFF

abundance: NA
j_gene: TRBJ2-7
d_gene: TRBD1
v_gene: TRBV7-9
CDR3nt: TGTGCCAGCAGCTTTCCACGGGACAGAGCTTACGAGCAGTACTTC
CDR3aa: CASSFPRDRAYEQYF

abundance: few
j_gene: TRBJ2-7
d_gene: NA
v_gene: TRBV19
CDR3nt: TGTGCCAGTAGTATAGCCGGGGGCGCCTACGAGCAGTACTTC
CDR3aa: CASSIAGGAYEQYF

abundance: NA
j_gene: TRBJ2-2
d_gene: TRBD2
v_gene: TRBV13
CDR3nt: TGTGCCAGCAGCTTTGAGTTAGGCCTAGCGGGAAACACCGGGGAGCTGTTTTTT
CDR3aa: CASSFELGLAGNTGELFF

abundance: NA
j_gene: TRBJ2-4
d_gene: TRBD1
v_gene: TRBV7-2
CDR3nt: TGTGCCAGCAGCCTGGTAGCACAGGGGAACATTCAGTACTTC
CDR3aa: CASSLVAQGNIQYF

abundance: NA
j_gene: TRBJ1-2
d_gene: TRBD1
v_gene: TRBV2
CDR3nt: TGTGCCAGCAGTCCAGGGGGGGCCGGGTATTTTGGCTACACCTTC
CDR3aa: CASSPGGAGYFGYTF

abundance: few
j_gene: TRBJ1-2
d_gene: NA
v_gene: TRBV28
CDR3nt: TGTGCCAGCTTCACGGACGGGCTGGGTGGCTACACCTTC
CDR3aa: CASFTDGLGGYTF

abundance: NA
j_gene: TRBJ2-3
d_gene: TRBD2
v_gene: TRBV28
CDR3nt: TGTGCCAGCAGTTCCCCCTTCGGGTTGGGGAGGGATACCACAGATACGCAGTATTTT
CDR3aa: CASSSPFGLGRDTTDTQYF

abundance: once
j_gene: TRBJ1-1
d_gene: TRBD1
v_gene: TRBV29-1
CDR3nt: TGCAGCGTTCGGACAGGGGGCAACACTGAAGCTTTCTTT
CDR3aa: CSVRTGGNTEAFF

abundance: few
j_gene: TRBJ2-2
d_gene: NA
v_gene: TRBV11-3
CDR3nt: TGTGCCAGCAGCTTAGTAAGAACCGGGGAGCTGTTTTTT
CDR3aa: CASSLVRTGELFF

abundance: NA
j_gene: TRBJ1-1
d_gene: NA
v_gene: TRBV7-9
CDR3nt: TGTGCCAGCACCTCCCCCGACAGCAACACTGAAGCTTTCTTT
CDR3aa: CASTSPDSNTEAFF

abundance: NA
j_gene: TRBJ2-1
d_gene: NA
v_gene: TRBV21-1
CDR3nt: TGTGCCAGCAGCAAGCGATGTCCAGGACTAGCGGGTTACTACAATGAGCAGTTCTTC
CDR3aa: CASSKRCPGLAGYYNEQFF

abundance: NA
j_gene: TRBJ2-1
d_gene: TRBD2
v_gene: TRBV10-3
CDR3nt: TGTGCCATCAGCCGAGCCTCCCTAGCGGGAGGAACAAATGAGCAGTTCTTC
CDR3aa: CAISRASLAGGTNEQFF

abundance: NA
j_gene: TRBJ2-5
d_gene: NA
v_gene: TRBV6-5
CDR3nt: TGTGCCAGCAGTTACTTCGGAGAGACCCAGTACTTC
CDR3aa: CASSYFGETQYF

abundance: NA
j_gene: TRBJ1-1
d_gene: TRBD1
v_gene: TRBV27
CDR3nt: TGTGCCAGCAGTTTATTGGCAGGGGGGGACACTGAAGCTTTCTTT
CDR3aa: CASSLLAGGDTEAFF

abundance: NA
j_gene: TRBJ1-5
d_gene: NA
v_gene: TRBV28
CDR3nt: TGTGCCAGCAGTCCGAAGGGCCCAAATCAGTCGCCCCAGCATTTT
CDR3aa: CASSPKGPNQSPQHF

abundance: NA
j_gene: TRBJ2-1
d_gene: NA
v_gene: TRBV9
CDR3nt: TGTGCCAGCAGCGTAGGAGGGGCGTCCTACAATGAGCAGTTCTTC
CDR3aa: CASSVGGASYNEQFF

abundance: medium-sized
j_gene: TRBJ1-2
d_gene: TRBD1
v_gene: TRBV6-1
CDR3nt: TGTGCCAGCAGGGGACAGGGAGGGACATATGGCTACACCTTC
CDR3aa: CASRGQGGTYGYTF

abundance: once
j_gene: TRBJ1-1
d_gene: NA
v_gene: TRBV7-2
CDR3nt: TGTGCCAGCAGCTCCTACCGGGGTAACACTGAAGCTTTCTTT
CDR3aa: CASSSYRGNTEAFF

abundance: NA
j_gene: TRBJ2-7
d_gene: TRBD2
v_gene: TRBV11-2
CDR3nt: TGTGCCAGCAGCAGGGACCTGCTAGCGGGAGGGCGTGAGCAGTACTTC
CDR3aa: CASSRDLLAGGREQYF

abundance: few
j_gene: TRBJ1-5
d_gene: NA
v_gene: TRBV11-2
CDR3nt: TGTGCCAGCAGCTTAGAGAGGGGGCAGCCCCAGCATTTT
CDR3aa: CASSLERGQPQHF

abundance: NA
j_gene: TRBJ2-6
d_gene: TRBD2
v_gene: TRBV14
CDR3nt: TGTGCCAGCAGCCAAGCATATTTCCGACTAGCGGGGTCCTCTGGGGCCAACGTCCTGACTTTC
CDR3aa: CASSQAYFRLAGSSGANVLTF

abundance: NA
j_gene: TRBJ1-4
d_gene: TRBD1
v_gene: TRBV5-1
CDR3nt: TGCGCCACCCGACAGGGGGCGAATGAAAAACTGTTTTTT
CDR3aa: CATRQGANEKLFF

abundance: few
j_gene: TRBJ2-7
d_gene: TRBD2
v_gene: TRBV29-1
CDR3nt: TGCAGCGTTGAAGAATTAGCGGGAGGTCGCTACGAGCAGTACTTC
CDR3aa: CSVEELAGGRYEQYF

abundance: NA
j_gene: TRBJ1-4
d_gene: TRBD1
v_gene: TRBV6-1
CDR3nt: TGTGCCAGCAGTGAAAGGGGACAGGCTCCTTATGAAAAACTGTTTTTT
CDR3aa: CASSERGQAPYEKLFF

abundance: NA
j_gene: TRBJ1-5
d_gene: TRBD1
v_gene: TRBV18
CDR3nt: TGTGCCAGCTCACCAGGGACAGGGGGAAATCAGCCCCAGCATTTT
CDR3aa: CASSPGTGGNQPQHF

abundance: few
j_gene: TRBJ2-2
d_gene: NA
v_gene: TRBV7-2
CDR3nt: TGTGCCAGCAGCTTAGATAGGACCGGGGAGCTGTTTTTT
CDR3aa: CASSLDRTGELFF

abundance: NA
j_gene: TRBJ2-1
d_gene: TRBD2
v_gene: TRBV19
CDR3nt: TGTGCCAGTAGTATAGGGGGACTAGTAGTTGAGCAGTTCTTC
CDR3aa: CASSIGGLVVEQFF

abundance: NA
j_gene: TRBJ2-5
d_gene: NA
v_gene: TRBV5-1
CDR3nt: TGCGCCAGCAGCTTGGGGGTCAAGCCACAAGAGACCCAGTACTTC
CDR3aa: CASSLGVKPQETQYF

abundance: NA
j_gene: TRBJ2-3
d_gene: TRBD1
v_gene: TRBV5-1
CDR3nt: TGCGCCAGCAGCTTGGAAGTGGACAGGGGGCCGGATACGCAGTATTTT
CDR3aa: CASSLEVDRGPDTQYF

abundance: NA
j_gene: TRBJ1-1
d_gene: NA
v_gene: TRBV7-9
CDR3nt: TGTGCCAGCAGCTTAGGGACGGTCGACACTGAAGCTTTCTTT
CDR3aa: CASSLGTVDTEAFF

abundance: NA
j_gene: TRBJ2-5
d_gene: NA
v_gene: TRBV5-1
CDR3nt: TGCGCCAGCAGCTCTGCCATGGACGAGACCCAGTACTTC
CDR3aa: CASSSAMDETQYF

abundance: NA
j_gene: TRBJ1-2
d_gene: NA
v_gene: TRBV4-2
CDR3nt: TGTGCCAGCAGCCAAGAGTTATCGACGGATTATGGCTACACCTTC
CDR3aa: CASSQELSTDYGYTF

abundance: NA
j_gene: TRBJ2-7
d_gene: NA
v_gene: TRBV5-4
CDR3nt: TGTGCCAGCAGCCGATCGGGACCGCCCTACGAGCAGTACTTC
CDR3aa: CASSRSGPPYEQYF

abundance: NA
j_gene: TRBJ2-4
d_gene: NA
v_gene: TRBV19
CDR3nt: TGTGCCAGTAGTATGTTGGACTCCATAGGCGAAAACATTCAGTACTTC
CDR3aa: CASSMLDSIGENIQYF

abundance: NA
j_gene: TRBJ1-5
d_gene: TRBD1
v_gene: TRBV30
CDR3nt: TGTGCCTGGGGCCGGGACAGGGGGAATCAGCCCCAGCATTTT
CDR3aa: CAWGRDRGNQPQHF

abundance: NA
j_gene: TRBJ2-1
d_gene: TRBD2
v_gene: TRBV6-6
CDR3nt: TGTGCCAGCAGTTACGGACTAGCAGGCTCCTACAATGAGCAGTTCTTC
CDR3aa: CASSYGLAGSYNEQFF

abundance: NA
j_gene: TRBJ2-5
d_gene: TRBD2
v_gene: TRBV5-4
CDR3nt: TGTGCCAGCAGCACACTCACTAGCGGGACTCAAGAGACCCAGTACTTC
CDR3aa: CASSTLTSGTQETQYF

abundance: NA
j_gene: TRBJ2-6
d_gene: TRBD1
v_gene: TRBV18
CDR3nt: TGTGCCAGCTCACCGCCGGGACAGGGTGGTGGGGCCAACGTCCTGACTTTC
CDR3aa: CASSPPGQGGGANVLTF

abundance: few
j_gene: TRBJ1-1
d_gene: NA
v_gene: TRBV27
CDR3nt: TGTGCCAGCAGGAGGGGGGGTGGGGACACTGAAGCTTTCTTT
CDR3aa: CASRRGGGDTEAFF

abundance: NA
j_gene: TRBJ1-2
d_gene: NA
v_gene: TRBV10-3
CDR3nt: TGTGCCATCAGTGGCGGCCAGGCTGACTCGGTCTACACCTTC
CDR3aa: CAISGGQADSVYTF

abundance: NA
j_gene: TRBJ1-5
d_gene: TRBD1
v_gene: TRBV9
CDR3nt: TGTGCCAGCAGCCCAGGACAGGTCAATCAGCCCCAGCATTTT
CDR3aa: CASSPGQVNQPQHF

abundance: NA
j_gene: TRBJ2-1
d_gene: NA
v_gene: TRBV27
CDR3nt: TGTGCCAGCAGTGACACAGATCAGGGCTCCTACAATGAGCAGTTCTTC
CDR3aa: CASSDTDQGSYNEQFF

abundance: few
j_gene: TRBJ1-2
d_gene: NA
v_gene: TRBV28
CDR3nt: TGTGCCAGCAGTTTTGGCAGTAACTATGGCTACACCTTC
CDR3aa: CASSFGSNYGYTF